These 31 T cell receptor beta chains originate from one sample sequenced in a study of shared clonotypes between healthy human individuals. Measured with immunoSEQ multiplex PCR; TCRdb has only the in-frame clones, and not every one. The table includes 530,000 or so clones, 60% to 80% detected once. Sequencing was performed on PBMCs. These receptors were taken from a woman aged 40 to 50 in good health. Some clones in this sample may be carry-over from other donors' samples.

This clone occurred a few times. The CDR3 loop is CASSHMEYRVVYGYTF. The DNA of the CDR3 is TGTGCCAGCAGTCATATGGAATACCGGGTTGTATATGGCTACACCTTC. The chain employs TRBV28 and TRBJ1-2; D gene unclear. V lost 5 bases, J lost 5 bases, and 21 bases lay in between. This CDR3 has 16 amino acids. Germline V gene sequence: CDR1 MDHEN, CDR2 SYDVKM.

The J gene is TRBJ1-6, the V gene TRBV30; a weak D match, TRBD1 (5 bases). V shed 4 bases and J shed 9 bases, with 16 bases lying between them. Germline values: CDR1 GTSNPN, CDR2 SVGIG (reference sequence). The CDR3 spans 14 residues. CDR3 amino acids: CAWTWTGDFSPLHF. In DNA, the CDR3 is TGTGCCTGGACTTGGACGGGGGATTTTTCACCCCTCCACTTT. Full variable domain (remainder filled in from reference TRBV30 and TRBJ1-6): SQTIHQWPATLVQPVGSPLSLECTVEGTSNPNLYWYRQAAGRGLQLLFYSVGIGQISSEVPQNLSASRPQDRQFILSSKKLLLSDSGFYLCAWTWTGDFSPLHFGNGTRLTVT.

The chain joins TRBV9 to TRBJ2-3; D may be TRBD2 (7 bases). Germline V gene data show CDR1 as SGDLS and CDR2 as YYNGEE. V lost 0 bases, J lost 0 bases, and 17 bases lay in between. The CDR3 runs to 18 residues. CDR3 amino acids: CASSVDVGGQASTDTQYF. CDR3 DNA: TGTGCCAGCAGCGTAGATGTGGGGGGGCAGGCGAGCACAGATACGCAGTATTTT.

The V call is TRBV28, the J call TRBJ1-2, with D hard to call. Between the trimmed V and J ends, which lost 6 bases and 8 bases, there was a span of 19 bases. Germline V lookup: CDR1 MDHEN, CDR2 SYDVKM. The CDR3 is made up of 14 amino acids. CDR3: CASSPTGPQLGYTF. CDR3 nucleotide sequence: TGTGCCAGCAGCCCGACCGGGCCCCAGCTAGGCTACACCTTC.

The chain joins TRBV30 to TRBJ2-5, with a weak D call TRBD1 (6 bases). The J call may be faulty, since TRBJ2-7 better matches the DNA end. In germline, CDR1 is GTSNPN, CDR2 SVGIG (reference sequence). This CDR3 has 15 residues. CDR3 protein: CAWGTGRRGSYEQYF. As DNA, the CDR3 is TGTGCCTGGGGAACAGGGCGACGAGGCTCCTACGAGCAGTACTTC.

A few counts support this clone. The chain links TRBV21-1 to TRBJ2-2; TRBD1 is taken as the D call from the table, unchecked against the DNA. TRBV21-1 is a documented pseudogene. This CDR3 has 14 residues. The DNA of the CDR3 is TGTGCCAGCAGCACCCGGGACAGCACCGGGGAGCTGTTTTTT. It specifies CASSTRDSTGELFF.

The CDR3 DNA sequence: TGTGCCAGCACCTCCCGGCAGGAGGAGACCCAGTACTTC. Residues: CASTSRQEETQYF. The genes are TRBV5-4 and TRBJ2-5, with D uncertain. The V end was cut by 6 bases, the J end by 5 bases, with 14 bases between. This CDR3 contains 13 residues. The germline V gene encodes CDR1 SGHNT and CDR2 YYREEE (reference sequence).

This rearrangement joins TRBV4-3 to TRBJ2-5, with no clear D. The CDR3 length is 15 residues. V lost 1 base to trimming and J lost 0 bases, with 9 bases between them. Per the germline V gene, CDR1 is LGHNA and CDR2 is YSLEER. This CDR3 reads CASSQVYQDQETQYF. CDR3 nucleotide sequence: TGCGCCAGCAGCCAAGTTTATCAAGACCAAGAGACCCAGTACTTC.

The chain has TRBV4-1 and TRBJ2-7; 7 bases match TRBD2. V gave up 0 bases and J gave up 4 bases; unmatched junction bases: 6. The CDR3 consists of 15 residues. Germline V gene sequence: CDR1 MGHRA, CDR2 YSYEKL. CDR3 sequence: CASSQEDGEGYEQYF. In DNA form, the CDR3 reads TGCGCCAGCAGCCAAGAGGACGGGGAGGGATACGAGCAGTACTTC.

The chain has TRBV18 and TRBJ1-5, with D maybe TRBD1 (6 bases). The V end was cut by 3 bases, the J end by 7 bases, with 10 bases between. Germline assignment: CDR1 KGHSH and CDR2 LQKENI. The CDR3 consists of 13 residues. The CDR3 DNA reads TGTGCCAGCTCACCGGGGGCTTGGCAGCCCCAGCATTTT. This translates into CASSPGAWQPQHF.

V gene TRBV29-1 combines with J gene TRBJ2-5; possibly TRBD1 or TRBD2 for D (5 bases each). V was clipped by 4 bases and J by 5 bases, with 5 bases between them. The CDR3 loop spans 10 amino acids. CDR1 and CDR2 from the germline V gene are SQVTM and ANQGSEA. The CDR3 is CSVGGETQYF. The DNA for the CDR3 is TGCAGCGTTGGGGGGGAGACCCAGTACTTC.

This chain connects TRBV7-2 to TRBJ2-2; D gene uncertain. Per the germline V gene, CDR1 is SGHTA and CDR2 is FQGNSA. Between the trimmed V and J ends, which lost 3 bases and 0 bases, there was a span of 5 bases. CDR3 length: 14 residues. CDR3 DNA sequence: TGTGCCAGCAGCTTGCGAACGAACACCGGGGAGCTGTTTTTT. Its protein product is CASSLRTNTGELFF.

V gene TRBV18 combines with J gene TRBJ2-5; D remains unclear. Germline-derived CDR1 and CDR2 are KGHSH and LQKENI. With 6 bases removed from V and 1 base from J, the gap between germline ends came to 6 bases. The CDR3 extends over 12 amino acids. The DNA for the CDR3 is TGTGCCAGCTCGGCTGCCCAAGAGACCCAGTACTTC. This translates into CASSAAQETQYF.

The V and J genes are TRBV6-1 and TRBJ2-7, with D uncertain. The V and J ends lost 7 bases and 3 bases respectively, with 4 bases between them. The CDR3 totals 10 residues. The germline V gene has CDR1 MNHNS and CDR2 SASEGT. CDR3 nucleotides: TGTGCCAGCAATGGCTACGAGCAGTACTTC. As protein: CASNGYEQYF.

This chain's CDR3 is CASSFGQGKINEQFF. CDR3 nucleotide sequence: TGTGCCAGCAGCTTCGGACAGGGTAAAATCAATGAGCAGTTCTTC. The rearrangement uses TRBV7-9 and TRBJ2-1; 8 bases are shared with TRBD1. The CDR3 has 15 residues. V shed 3 bases and J 6 bases; nucleotides not matched to a gene: 7. Germline loops: CDR1 SEHNR, CDR2 FQNEAQ (reference sequence).

In nucleotides, the CDR3 is TGTGCCAGCAGCGGACTCCGGGACGATCCTCAAGAGACCCAGTACTTC. It yields the protein CASSGLRDDPQETQYF. The chain recombines TRBV5-4 with TRBJ2-5; D may correspond to TRBD1 or TRBD2 (5 bases each). The length of the CDR3 is 16 residues. Trimming took off 4 bases at V and 2 bases at J, with 18 bases between the two ends. Germline CDR1 reads SGHNT; CDR2 reads YYREEE (reference sequence).

This clone was found once. The J gene is TRBJ2-7, the V gene TRBV27, with D perhaps TRBD1 (5 bases). Trimming shortened V by 5 bases and J by 3 bases, and 8 bases separated the two germline ends. This CDR3 has 12 amino acids. Germline loops: CDR1 MNHEY, CDR2 SMNVEV (reference sequence). The CDR3 region has the DNA TGTGCCAGCAGTATCGACAGCTACGAGCAGTACTTC. Its translation: CASSIDSYEQYF.

The rearrangement joins TRBV7-9 to TRBJ1-4; D call uncertain. The V end lost 5 bases, the J end lost 1 base, and 11 bases lay between the germline ends. The CDR3 consists of 15 residues. The germline V gene has CDR1 SEHNR and CDR2 FQNEAQ (reference sequence). The CDR3 DNA reads TGTGCCAGCAGCCCCTGGCTCGGAACTAATGAAAAACTGTTTTTT. Residues: CASSPWLGTNEKLFF.

The chain carries TRBV7-9 and TRBJ2-3; D remains ambiguous. The germline V gene encodes CDR1 SEHNR and CDR2 FQNEAQ (reference sequence). V was trimmed by 6 bases and J by 4 bases, leaving 11 bases between them. This CDR3 region has 13 residues. CDR3 coding DNA: TGTGCCAGCAGACCCCCCTCGGCAGATACGCAGTATTTT. This codes for CASRPPSADTQYF.

The chain recombines TRBV7-9 with TRBJ2-1; TRBD2 is a possible D gene (7 bases). The CDR3 sequence is 14 residues long. Trimming took 5 bases from V and 10 from J, leaving 18 bases between them. CDR1 is SEHNR and CDR2 is FQNEAQ in the germline V gene (reference sequence). The chain's CDR3 is CASSPTGGAIEQFF. CDR3 DNA sequence: TGTGCCAGCAGCCCAACTGGGGGGGCCATCGAGCAGTTCTTC.

This chain uses TRBV28 with TRBJ2-7; tentative D call: TRBD2 (5 bases). Germline V CDR1 and CDR2: MDHEN, SYDVKM. This CDR3 comprises 12 residues. The V gene lost 3 bases and the J gene lost 5 bases, with 8 bases spanning the gap. The CDR3 here is CASSFLRDEQYF. CDR3 DNA: TGTGCCAGCAGTTTCTTGAGGGACGAGCAGTACTTC.

This clone has a single count. V is TRBV2 and J is TRBJ2-2, with 8 bases identical to TRBD2. The length of the CDR3 is 14 residues. CDR1 is SNHLY and CDR2 is FYNNEI in the germline V gene. V gave up 3 bases and J gave up 4 bases; unmatched junction bases: 1. In DNA, the CDR3 is TGTGCCAGCAGTGACCGGGGGGGCACCGGGGAGCTGTTTTTT. Encoded protein: CASSDRGGTGELFF. The full variable domain, in which reference TRBV2 and TRBJ2-2 provide the parts outside the CDR3, is EPEVTQTPSHQVTQMGQEVILRCVPISNHLYFYWYRQILGQKVEFLVSFYNNEISEKSEIFDDQFSVERPDGSNFTLKIRSTKLEDSAMYFCASSDRGGTGELFFGEGSRLTVL.

This chain uses TRBV27 with TRBJ2-2; 8 nucleotides match TRBD2. The junction had 7 bases not matched to a gene; V was cut back by 3 bases and J by 7 bases. Germline CDR1 and CDR2: MNHEY and SMNVEV (reference sequence). CDR3 size: 15 residues. The CDR3 loop reads CASSFGREGHGELFF. As DNA, the CDR3 is TGTGCCAGCAGTTTTGGACGGGAGGGCCACGGGGAGCTGTTTTTT.

CDR3: CASSLGAVTDTQYF. Here the CDR3 DNA reads TGCGCCAGCAGCTTGGGTGCCGTCACAGATACGCAGTATTTT. The rearrangement links TRBV5-1 to TRBJ2-3, with D unclear. Germline lookup yields CDR1 SGHRS and CDR2 YFSETQ. Between the trimmed V and J ends, which lost 0 bases and 2 bases, there was a span of 7 bases. This CDR3 spans 14 amino acids.

The J gene is TRBJ1-5, the V gene TRBV10-1; D unclear. This CDR3 comprises 13 residues. The germline CDR1 and CDR2 sequences are WNHNN and SYGVQD (reference sequence). Deletions cut 0 bases from V and 6 bases from J, with 6 bases between. The CDR3 spells CASSESLSQPQHF. CDR3 bases: TGCGCCAGCAGTGAGTCGTTGAGTCAGCCCCAGCATTTT.

The CDR3 DNA reads as TGCGCCAGCAGCCAAGATCGCGGCAGGGGGATCAATCAGCCCCAGCATTTT. Its protein is CASSQDRGRGINQPQHF. This rearrangement joins TRBV4-1 to TRBJ1-5, with 7 bases lining up with TRBD1. The V segment lost 0 bases and the J segment 3 bases; nucleotides outside the gene matches: 8. The CDR3 length is 17 residues. CDR1 is MGHRA, CDR2 YSYEKL, per germline.

The V gene is TRBV6-1, the J gene TRBJ2-1; D is possibly TRBD2 (5 bases). There are 13 residues in the CDR3. The germline V gene has CDR1 MNHNS and CDR2 SASEGT. V lost 7 bases to trimming and J lost 0 bases, with 7 bases between them. The CDR3 sequence: CASIAGSYNEQFF. In DNA, the CDR3 is TGTGCCAGCATTGCGGGCTCCTACAATGAGCAGTTCTTC.

About this clone: This sequence is one base from a far larger clone and is likely a read error. Because it lacks the conserved phenylalanine or tryptophan at the end, this CDR3 is likely a read error. The chain has TRBV7-9 and TRBJ2-7, with 13 bases that match TRBD2. Germline values: CDR1 SEHNR, CDR2 FQNEAQ (reference sequence). J gave up 5 bases and V 5 bases, and 6 bases lay outside the gene matches. The CDR3 contains 15 residues. DNA for the CDR3: TGTGCCAGCAGCACCCGGACTAGCGGGAGCGACGAGCAGTACCTC. Its translation is CASSTRTSGSDEQYL.

The chain carries TRBV5-1 and TRBJ1-2; TRBD1 is a possible D gene (6 bases). CDR1 SGHRS and CDR2 YFSETQ come from the germline V gene. The CDR3 has 15 residues. Deletions cut 3 bases from V and 0 bases from J, with 12 bases between. The CDR3 region is CASSWRRTANYGYTF. The CDR3 bases are TGCGCCAGCAGCTGGCGGCGGACAGCTAACTATGGCTACACCTTC.

This chain links TRBV30 with TRBJ2-2, with TRBD1 as a possible D gene (5 bases). Trimming pared 3 bases from V and 8 bases from J, leaving 13 bases between. This CDR3 spans 13 amino acids. Germline V gene sequence: CDR1 GTSNPN, CDR2 SVGIG (reference sequence). The CDR3 here is CAWRTQGTGELFF. CDR3 bases: TGTGCCTGGAGGACGCAGGGTACAGGGGAGCTGTTTTTT. Based on the CDR3 plus reference TRBV30 and TRBJ2-2, the full variable domain is SQTIHQWPATLVQPVGSPLSLECTVEGTSNPNLYWYRQAAGRGLQLLFYSVGIGQISSEVPQNLSASRPQDRQFILSSKKLLLSDSGFYLCAWRTQGTGELFFGEGSRLTVL.

The V call is TRBV28, the J call TRBJ2-3; the D gene is possibly TRBD2 (5 bases). This CDR3 is 14 amino acids long. Germline CDR1 is MDHEN and CDR2 is SYDVKM. V was clipped by 6 bases and J by 2 bases, with 12 bases between them. The CDR3 reads CASSDYGVTDTQYF. In DNA, the CDR3 is TGTGCCAGCAGCGACTACGGTGTCACAGATACGCAGTATTTT.